The 3 T cell receptor beta chains presented below share a single source sample, sequenced in a study of blood T cell repertoires in COVID-19. Clones were read by immunoSEQ multiplex PCR, and TCRdb kept only the in-frame ones, dropping some. The sample has 85,000 to 100,000 clones, 88% seen once; the top ten hold 2.1%. Source material: peripheral blood. These receptors all come from a man aged 50 or older with COVID-19, enrolled during active disease.

The V and J genes are TRBV11-3 and TRBJ1-2; TRBD1 matches 8 bases. Germline CDR1 is SGHNT and CDR2 is YENEEA. This CDR3 is 14 amino acids long. V shed 9 bases, J shed 4 bases, and the junction held 10 bases outside the gene matches. This CDR3 is CARRNGQGVYGYTF. CDR3 sequence (DNA): TGTGCCAGAAGAAACGGACAGGGCGTCTATGGCTACACCTTC. Full variable domain (remainder filled in from reference TRBV11-3 and TRBJ1-2): EAGVVQSPRYKIIEKKQPVAFWCNPISGHNTLYWYLQNLGQGPELLIRYENEEAVDDSQLPKDRFSAERLKGVDSTLKIQPAELGDSAVYLCARRNGQGVYGYTFGSGTRLTVV.

This clone was observed a few times. The V and J genes are TRBV7-2 and TRBJ2-7; D might be TRBD2 (5 bases). Germline CDR1 reads SGHTA; CDR2 reads FQGNSA. Trimming stripped 5 bases from V and 0 bases from J, with 5 bases between. This CDR3 region has 12 residues. CDR3 coding DNA: TGTGCCAGCAGCCGGGGCTCCTACGAGCAGTACTTC. Translated: CASSRGSYEQYF.

The chain joins TRBV20-1 to TRBJ2-2, with 8 bases identical to TRBD1. V gave up 7 bases and J gave up 7 bases; unmatched junction bases: 2. This CDR3 region has 11 residues. Looked up from germline, CDR1 is DFQATT and CDR2 is SNEGSKA (reference sequence). In DNA form, the CDR3 reads TGCAGTGGCACAGGGGGCGGGGAGCTGTTTTTT. This gives the protein CSGTGGGELFF.